The present T cell receptor (beta chain) was sequenced within a study of human T cells and chemical hapten exposure. About the study: Slight differences in pooled library volume were the main source of varying TCR yields across samples.

Germline-derived CDR1 and CDR2 are LNHDA and SQIVND (reference sequence). The CDR3 sequence is 17 residues long. For this clonotype: An end of the junction differs from the germline gene, which may be a read error.

Sample time point: pre-sensitization, week 0. As to treatment: therapeutic diphenylcyclopropenone sensitization with weekly scalp DPC. Someone pulled total RNA out of unfractionated whole blood. The library labeled individual cDNA molecules by adding unique molecular identifiers to them. In TCRdb, the RACE reads were re-called with MiXCR into one record per CDR3 protein. The sample includes about 120,000 distinct CDR3 sequences, about 13% of them seen just once. This sequence originates from a woman in her late teens or twenties with alopecia areata. Some clones in this sample may be carry-over from other donors' samples. The V gene is TRBV19, the J gene TRBJ2-2, with TRBD1 matching over 8 bases. The input for sequencing was whole blood, taken in connection with sensitization to the hapten diphenylcyclopropenone (DPC). The CDR3 DNA reads as TGTGTCAGTAGTCCCGGGACAGGAGCTTGGAACACCGGGGAGCTGTTTTTT. Translation gives CVSSPGTGAWNTGELFF.